The present TCR beta chain was sequenced within a study of shared clonotypes between healthy human individuals. Whole-study context: Donors had three CD4 naive, three CD4 memory, two CD8 naive and one CD8 memory plate apiece.

Overall study findings and caveats: Across subsets, estimated richness was generally greater for naive than for memory populations.

The CDR3 contains 16 residues. J gave up 1 base and V 7 bases, and 8 bases lay outside the gene matches. CDR1 and CDR2 from the germline V gene are SGHNT and YYREEE (reference sequence). Naive CD8 cells lacked CD45RO, underwent positive selection for CCR7 and left out terminally differentiated effector memory CD45RA+ cells. Points on this clone: Its antigen is not identified.

Repertoires were generated with immunoSEQ multiplex PCR, while TCRdb's copy carries only in-frame clones and drops some. The sample yields about 820,000 clones, 80% to 95% seen once. J is TRBJ2-5 and V is TRBV5-4, with 12 bases that match TRBD2. What was sequenced was naive CD8+ T cells sorted from blood. This sequence originates from a man aged 30-40 years in good health. CDR3 DNA sequence: TGTGCCAGCGCAACCGGGACTAGCGGGTCCCAAGAGACCCAGTACTTC. Encoded protein: CASATGTSGSQETQYF. Supplemented by reference TRBV5-4 and TRBJ2-5, the full variable domain reads ETGVTQSPTHLIKTRGQQVTLRCSSQSGHNTVSWYQQALGQGPQFIFQYYREEENGRGNFPPRFSGLQFPNYSSELNVNALELDDSALYLCASATGTSGSQETQYFGPGTRLLVL.